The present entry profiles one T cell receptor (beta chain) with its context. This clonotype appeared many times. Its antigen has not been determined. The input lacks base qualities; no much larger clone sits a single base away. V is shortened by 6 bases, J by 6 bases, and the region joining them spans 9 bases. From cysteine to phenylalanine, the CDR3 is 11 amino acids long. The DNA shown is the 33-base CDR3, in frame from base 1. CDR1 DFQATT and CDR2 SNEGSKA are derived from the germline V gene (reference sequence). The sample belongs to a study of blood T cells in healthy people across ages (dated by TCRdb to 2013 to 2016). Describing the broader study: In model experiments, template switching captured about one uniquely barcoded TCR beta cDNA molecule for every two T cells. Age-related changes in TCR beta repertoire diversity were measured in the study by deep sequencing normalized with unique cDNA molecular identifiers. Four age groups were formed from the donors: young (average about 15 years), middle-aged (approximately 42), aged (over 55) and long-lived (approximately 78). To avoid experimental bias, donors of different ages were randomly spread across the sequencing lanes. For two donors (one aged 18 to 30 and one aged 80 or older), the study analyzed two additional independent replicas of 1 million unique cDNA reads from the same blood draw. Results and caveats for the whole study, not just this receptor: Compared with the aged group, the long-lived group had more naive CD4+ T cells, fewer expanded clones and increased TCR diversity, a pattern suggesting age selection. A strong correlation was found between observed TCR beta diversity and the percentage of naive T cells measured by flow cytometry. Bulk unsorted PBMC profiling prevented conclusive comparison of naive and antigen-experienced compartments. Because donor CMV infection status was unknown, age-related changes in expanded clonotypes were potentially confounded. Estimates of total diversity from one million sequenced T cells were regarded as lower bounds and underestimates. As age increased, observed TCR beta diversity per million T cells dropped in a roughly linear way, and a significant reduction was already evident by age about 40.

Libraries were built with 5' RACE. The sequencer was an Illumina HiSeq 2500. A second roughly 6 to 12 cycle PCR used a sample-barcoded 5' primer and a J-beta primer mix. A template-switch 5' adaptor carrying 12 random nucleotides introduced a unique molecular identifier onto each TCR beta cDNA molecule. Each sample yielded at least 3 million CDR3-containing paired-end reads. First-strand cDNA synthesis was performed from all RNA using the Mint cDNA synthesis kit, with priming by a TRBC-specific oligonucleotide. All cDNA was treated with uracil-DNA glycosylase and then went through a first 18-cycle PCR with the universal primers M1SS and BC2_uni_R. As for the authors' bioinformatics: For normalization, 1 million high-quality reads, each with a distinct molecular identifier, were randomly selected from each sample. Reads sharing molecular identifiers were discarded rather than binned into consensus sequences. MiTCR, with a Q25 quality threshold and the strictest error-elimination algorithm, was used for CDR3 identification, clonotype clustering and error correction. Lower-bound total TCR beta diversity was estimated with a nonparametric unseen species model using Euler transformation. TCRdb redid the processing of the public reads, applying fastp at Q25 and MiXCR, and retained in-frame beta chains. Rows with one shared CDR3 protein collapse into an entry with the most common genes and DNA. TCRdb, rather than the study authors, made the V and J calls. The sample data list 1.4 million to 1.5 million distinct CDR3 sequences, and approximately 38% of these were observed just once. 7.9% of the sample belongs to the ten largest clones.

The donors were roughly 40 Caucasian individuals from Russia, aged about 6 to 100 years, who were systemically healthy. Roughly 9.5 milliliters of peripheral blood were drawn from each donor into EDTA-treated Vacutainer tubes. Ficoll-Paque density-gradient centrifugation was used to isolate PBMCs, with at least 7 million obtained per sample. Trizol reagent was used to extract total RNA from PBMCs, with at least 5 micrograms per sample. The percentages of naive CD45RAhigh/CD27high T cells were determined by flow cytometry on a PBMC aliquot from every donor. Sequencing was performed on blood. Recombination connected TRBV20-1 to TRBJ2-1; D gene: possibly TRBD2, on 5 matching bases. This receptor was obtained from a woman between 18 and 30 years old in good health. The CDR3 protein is CSATRGNEQFF. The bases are TGCAGTGCCACACGGGGCAATGAGCAGTTCTTC.